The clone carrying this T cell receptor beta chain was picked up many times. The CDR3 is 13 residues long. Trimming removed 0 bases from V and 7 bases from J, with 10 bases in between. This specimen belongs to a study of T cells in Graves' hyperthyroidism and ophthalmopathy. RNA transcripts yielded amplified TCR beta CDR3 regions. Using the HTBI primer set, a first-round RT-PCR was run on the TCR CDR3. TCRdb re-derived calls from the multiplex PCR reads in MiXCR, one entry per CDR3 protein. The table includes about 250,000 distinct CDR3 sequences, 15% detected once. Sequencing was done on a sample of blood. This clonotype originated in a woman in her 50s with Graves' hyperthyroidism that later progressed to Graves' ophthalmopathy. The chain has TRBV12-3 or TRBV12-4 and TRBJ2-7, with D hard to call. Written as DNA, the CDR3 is TGTGCCAGCAGTTTAGCACTCGTAGCAGAGCAGTACTTC. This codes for CASSLALVAEQYF.